This TCR beta chain was recorded in a study of cytomegalovirus exposure and HLA in healthy donors. With 60 Vbeta and 13 Jbeta primers, the PCR was carried out. The assay was immunoSEQ multiplex PCR, and TCRdb's table has in-frame clones only and misses some. The sample has about 82,000 clones; about 78% are singletons. Study results and caveats: The study listed some 160 cytomegalovirus-associated TCR beta chains. Later on, an analysis showed TCR association rates differing by HLA locus, with DRB1 the most and HLA-C the fewest.

In regard to this clone: Its specificity is unknown.

This CDR3 is built from 15 residues. The germline CDR1 and CDR2 sequences are MDHEN and SYDVKM. V was clipped by 6 bases and J by 2 bases; unmatched bases: 2. The V call is TRBV28, the J call TRBJ2-1; 12 positions agree with TRBD1. This clonotype was obtained from a man aged 45-60 years in good health and CMV-seronegative. Sequenced sample: PBMCs. The CDR3 is CASRGDRGPYNEQFF. Here the CDR3 DNA reads TGTGCCAGCAGGGGGGACAGGGGGCCCTACAATGAGCAGTTCTTC.